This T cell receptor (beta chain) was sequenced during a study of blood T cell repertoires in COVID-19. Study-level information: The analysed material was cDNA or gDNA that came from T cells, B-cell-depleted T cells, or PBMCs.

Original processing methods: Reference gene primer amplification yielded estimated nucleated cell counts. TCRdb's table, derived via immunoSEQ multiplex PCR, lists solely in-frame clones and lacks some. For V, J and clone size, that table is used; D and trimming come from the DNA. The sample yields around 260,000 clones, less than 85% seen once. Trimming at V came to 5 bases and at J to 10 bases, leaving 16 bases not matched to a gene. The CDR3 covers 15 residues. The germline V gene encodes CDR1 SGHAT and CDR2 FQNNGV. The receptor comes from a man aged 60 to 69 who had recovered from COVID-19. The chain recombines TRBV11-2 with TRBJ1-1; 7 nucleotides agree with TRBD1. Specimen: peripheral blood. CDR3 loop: CASSAIRGKVSGAFF. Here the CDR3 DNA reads TGTGCCAGCAGCGCGATCAGGGGGAAGGTTAGCGGAGCTTTCTTT. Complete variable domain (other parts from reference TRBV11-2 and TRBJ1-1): EAGVAQSPRYKIIEKRQSVAFWCNPISGHATLYWYQQILGQGPKLLIQFQNNGVVDDSQLPKDRFSAERLKGVDSTLKIQPAKLEDSAVYLCASSAIRGKVSGAFFGQGTRLTVV.